Following are 9 T cell receptor beta chains from one sample sequenced in a study of spatial heterogeneity in lung cancer. The sample's time point: blood at routine non-recurrence follow-up after resection. Whole RNA, isolated from tumor, nontumor lung or frozen PBMC, was sequenced without prior sorting. Using its own MiXCR run on the 5' RACE reads, TCRdb lists one record per CDR3 protein. The sample contains around 120,000 distinct CDR3 sequences, 9% to 15% of which appear only once. The input for sequencing was PBMCs, taken at follow-up. The receptors stem from a male donor with early-stage non-small cell lung cancer.

This clonotype was observed a handful of times. The chain has TRBV28 and TRBJ1-2; weak D call: TRBD1 (6 bases). Germline V gives CDR1 MDHEN, CDR2 SYDVKM. This CDR3 region has 12 residues. CDR3 DNA: TGTGGGGCGCGGGGGCAGTACTATGGCTACACCTTC. It encodes CGARGQYYGYTF.

In this sample, this clonotype turned up once. This chain joins TRBV3-1 and TRBJ1-2; unclear D gene. The V gene lost 1 base and the J gene lost 10 bases, with 10 bases spanning the gap. CDR3 length: 12 amino acids. The germline gives CDR1 LGHDT, CDR2 YNNKEL (reference sequence). CDR3 region: CASSQVERHYTF. CDR3 bases: TGTGCCAGCAGCCAAGTCGAGCGTCACTACACCTTC.

This clonotype was seen only a few times. This chain uses TRBV6-5 with TRBJ2-3; no clear D. The V end lost 6 bases, the J end lost 0 bases, and 10 bases lay between the germline ends. CDR1 is MNHEY, CDR2 SVGAGI, per germline. CDR3 length equals 14 residues. CDR3 region: CASSLLASTDTQYF. The DNA of the CDR3 is TGTGCCAGCAGCCTTCTCGCTAGCACAGATACGCAGTATTTT.

The CDR3, as DNA: TGTGCCAGCAGCCCCTTGGACATCAACACTGAAGCTTTCTTT. It codes for CASSPLDINTEAFF. The J gene is TRBJ1-1, the V gene TRBV9, with D perhaps matching TRBD1 (5 bases). Germline CDR1 SGDLS, CDR2 YYNGEE. The CDR3 is made up of 14 amino acids. Trimming pared 4 bases from V and 2 bases from J, leaving 12 bases between.

This clonotype was recorded at least ten times. The junction departs from the called germline gene at one end, perhaps through a read error. The chain has TRBV10-3 and TRBJ2-1; 10 bases line up with TRBD2. Looked up from germline, CDR1 is ENHRY and CDR2 is SYGVKD. The CDR3 consists of 14 residues. The CDR3 reads CAISESGLAALQIF. In nucleotides, the CDR3 is TGTGCCATCAGTGAATCTGGACTAGCGGCCCTTCAGATCTTC.

The chain uses TRBV5-1 and TRBJ2-7, with TRBD1 matching over 7 bases. CDR1 is SGHRS and CDR2 is YFSETQ in the germline V gene. V was pared by 5 bases and J by 3 bases, with 8 bases of the junction left unmatched. This CDR3 contains 14 residues. CDR3 bases: TGCGCCAGCAGTCCCGGACAGGAATTCTACGAGCAGTACTTC. It specifies CASSPGQEFYEQYF.

This rearrangement joins TRBV5-6 to TRBJ1-1; no clear D. This CDR3 contains 11 residues. V was clipped by 0 bases and J by 6 bases, with 3 bases between them. In germline, CDR1 is SGHDT, CDR2 YYEEEE. Written as DNA, the CDR3 is TGTGCCAGCAGCTTGGTCTCTGAAGCTTTCTTT. Translating it yields CASSLVSEAFF.

A note on this clonotype: A junction end diverges from the germline sequence, so it may reflect a read error. V and J are TRBV6-6 and TRBJ1-2; D not certain. This CDR3 comprises 16 residues. CDR1 is MNHNY, CDR2 SVGAGI, per germline (reference sequence). The CDR3 coding sequence is TGTGCCAGCAGTTACCCACTCGACACAGCTAACTATGACTACACCTTC. This codes for CASSYPLDTANYDYTF.

This clonotype was detected many times. The rearrangement uses TRBV4-2 and TRBJ1-2; the D gene is possibly TRBD1 (6 bases). The CDR3 consists of 15 residues. Trimming removed 1 base at V and 2 bases at J, with 11 bases between. Germline V gene lookup returns CDR1 LGHNA and CDR2 YNFKEQ. DNA of the CDR3: TGTGCCAGCAGCCAAGTGGAAGGGGGGAACTATGGCTACACCTTC. Amino acids: CASSQVEGGNYGYTF.